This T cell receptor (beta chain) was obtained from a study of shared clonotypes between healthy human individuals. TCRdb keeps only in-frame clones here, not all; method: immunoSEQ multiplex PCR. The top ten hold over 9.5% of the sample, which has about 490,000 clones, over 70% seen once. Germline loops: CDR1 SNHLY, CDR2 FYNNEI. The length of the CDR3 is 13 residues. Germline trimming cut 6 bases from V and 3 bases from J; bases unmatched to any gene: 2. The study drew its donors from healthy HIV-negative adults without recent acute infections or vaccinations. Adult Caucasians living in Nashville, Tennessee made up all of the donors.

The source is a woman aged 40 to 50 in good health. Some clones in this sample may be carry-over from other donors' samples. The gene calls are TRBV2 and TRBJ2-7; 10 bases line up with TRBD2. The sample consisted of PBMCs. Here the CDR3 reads CASSASGGYEQYF. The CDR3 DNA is TGTGCCAGCAGCGCTAGCGGGGGCTACGAGCAGTACTTC.